Following are 27 T cell receptor beta chains from one sample sequenced in a study of shared clonotypes between healthy human individuals. Assay used: immunoSEQ multiplex PCR; TCRdb lists only in-frame clones, some missing. Of about 2.4 million clones in the sample, around nine tenths were seen once. The sequenced sample was naive CD4+ T cells sorted from blood. Described subset: CD45RA+ positively selected. These receptor sequences come from a young man in good health.

In the case of this clone: In the same sample, other DNA sequences code for this CDR3. The J gene is TRBJ1-4, the V gene TRBV7-2; 7 bases match TRBD1. CDR3 length: 15 amino acids. Germline CDR1 SGHTA, CDR2 FQGNSA. Trimming took 0 bases from V and 5 from J; bases not matched to a gene: 3. The chain's CDR3 is CASSLAGTVNEKLFF. CDR3 nucleotide sequence: TGTGCCAGCAGCTTAGCCGGGACAGTCAATGAAAAACTGTTTTTT.

The rearrangement joins TRBV4-1 to TRBJ2-3; TRBD2 aligns across 9 bases. CDR1 and CDR2 (germline): MGHRA, YSYEKL. CDR3 size: 16 residues. V shed 4 bases and J 2 bases; nucleotides not matched to a gene: 7. The CDR3 bases are TGCGCCAGCAGCCCCCGGACTAGCGCTATCACAGATACGCAGTATTTT. Its protein product is CASSPRTSAITDTQYF.

With regard to this clone: One end of the junction is discordant with germline, which a read error may explain. The gene calls are TRBV6-1 and TRBJ2-5, with 8 nucleotides matching TRBD2. Germline V lookup: CDR1 MNHNS, CDR2 SASEGT. The CDR3 is 13 amino acids. This chain's CDR3 is CASREAGAETQYF. DNA of the CDR3: TGTGCCAGCAGGGAAGCGGGGGCAGAGACCCAGTACTTC.

A few counts support this clone. The rearrangement joins TRBV29-1 to TRBJ2-2, with a weak D call TRBD2 (5 bases). The germline V and J ends were trimmed by 8 bases and 4 bases, with 11 bases remaining between them. Germline V gene sequence: CDR1 SQVTM, CDR2 ANQGSEA. The CDR3 length is 12 residues. The CDR3 here is CSWTGPTGELFF. CDR3 DNA: TGCAGCTGGACTGGGCCCACCGGGGAGCTGTTTTTT.

The chain combines TRBV7-9 with TRBJ2-3; maybe TRBD1 (5 bases). The CDR3 has 15 amino acids. The germline CDR1 and CDR2 sequences are SEHNR and FQNEAQ (reference sequence). The V end was cut by 1 base, the J end by 1 base, with 9 bases between. The CDR3 loop reads CASSLGGAGTDTQYF. In nucleotides, the CDR3 is TGTGCCAGCAGCTTAGGGGGCGCGGGCACAGATACGCAGTATTTT. Complete variable domain (other parts from reference TRBV7-9 and TRBJ2-3): DTGVSQNPRHKITKRGQNVTFRCDPISEHNRLYWYRQTLGQGPEFLTYFQNEAQLEKSRLLSDRFSAERPKGSFSTLEIQRTEQGDSAMYLCASSLGGAGTDTQYFGPGTRLTVL.

This clone was seen a handful of times. The gene calls are TRBV14 and TRBJ1-1, with D tentatively TRBD1 (6 bases). The length of the CDR3 is 14 residues. V was trimmed by 4 bases and J by 8 bases, leaving 17 bases between them. Germline-derived CDR1 and CDR2 are SGHDN and FVKESK. The CDR3 is CASSPIGGTDEAFF. In DNA, the CDR3 is TGTGCCAGCAGCCCGATAGGGGGGACTGACGAAGCTTTCTTT.

As to this clone: Other DNA sequences in the same sample also yield this CDR3. The chain links TRBV9 to TRBJ2-5, with 9 bases fitting TRBD2. This CDR3 has 14 residues. Germline V lookup: CDR1 SGDLS, CDR2 YYNGEE. Trimming cost V 1 base and J 5 bases; bases outside gene matches: 3. In DNA form, the CDR3 reads TGTGCCAGCAGCGTAAGCGGGGGGTGGGAGACCCAGTACTTC. This gives the protein CASSVSGGWETQYF.

This clone appeared once. CDR3 amino acids: CASSFYRVSNYGYTF. CDR3 DNA sequence: TGTGCCAGCAGTTTCTACAGGGTGTCCAACTATGGCTACACCTTC. The chain employs TRBV6-4 and TRBJ1-2, with D possibly being TRBD1 (6 bases). In germline, CDR1 is MRHNA, CDR2 SNTAGT. Trimming pared 5 bases from V and 2 bases from J, leaving 15 bases between. CDR3 length: 15 amino acids.

The chain uses TRBV7-2 and TRBJ2-7, with D hard to call. This CDR3 has 15 amino acids. Germline-derived CDR1 and CDR2 are SGHTA and FQGNSA. The V and J ends lost 1 base and 2 bases respectively, with 12 bases between them. CDR3 amino acids: CASSLDVNNAYEQYF. In DNA form, the CDR3 reads TGTGCCAGCAGCTTAGATGTTAATAACGCCTACGAGCAGTACTTC.

The J gene is TRBJ1-1, the V gene TRBV27, with 8 bases aligning to TRBD1. V shed 4 bases and J 7 bases; nucleotides not matched to a gene: 5. Germline-derived CDR1 and CDR2 are MNHEY and SMNVEV (reference sequence). This CDR3 is 13 amino acids long. The CDR3 DNA is TGTGCCAGCAGTTCACAGGGGGTCGGTGAAGCTTTCTTT. Its protein is CASSSQGVGEAFF.

The rearrangement links TRBV5-1 to TRBJ2-1, with 11 bases matching TRBD2. The CDR3 runs 18 residues. Germline V CDR1 and CDR2: SGHRS, YFSETQ. V was clipped by 0 bases and J by 0 bases; unmatched bases: 5. CDR3 residues: CASSLGGTSGSSYNEQFF. As DNA, the CDR3 is TGCGCCAGCAGCTTGGGCGGGACTAGCGGATCCTCCTACAATGAGCAGTTCTTC.

The gene calls are TRBV7-2 and TRBJ2-1; no firm D call. The CDR3 spans 15 residues. Trimming pared 1 base from V and 4 bases from J, leaving 11 bases between. From germline, CDR1 is SGHTA and CDR2 FQGNSA. The DNA of the CDR3 is TGTGCCAGCAGCTTAGAGACACTGACTTACAATGAGCAGTTCTTC. Protein: CASSLETLTYNEQFF. Based on the CDR3 plus reference TRBV7-2 and TRBJ2-1, the full variable domain is GAGVSQSPSNKVTEKGKDVELRCDPISGHTALYWYRQSLGQGLEFLIYFQGNSAPDKSGLPSDRFSAERTGGSVSTLTIQRTQQEDSAVYLCASSLETLTYNEQFFGPGTRLTVL.

This rearrangement joins TRBV5-1 to TRBJ2-7, with D uncertain. Germline V gene data show CDR1 as SGHRS and CDR2 as YFSETQ. The ends were cut back, 0 bases at V and 3 bases at J, with 10 bases in the middle. The length of the CDR3 is 14 residues. The CDR3 loop is CASSLGLTFYEQYF. The DNA of the CDR3 is TGCGCCAGCAGCTTGGGACTTACATTCTACGAGCAGTACTTC.

V and J are TRBV18 and TRBJ2-7; 8 bases are shared with TRBD1. CDR3 size: 14 residues. With V trimmed by 3 bases and J by 6 bases, 7 bases remained unmatched. Germline CDR1 and CDR2: KGHSH and LQKENI. The DNA for the CDR3 is TGTGCCAGCTCACCTTCGGACAGGGTAGGCGAGCAGTACTTC. As protein: CASSPSDRVGEQYF.

This clone was seen only once. The genes are TRBV28 and TRBJ2-7, with TRBD1 matching over 10 bases. V shed 2 bases, J shed 1 base, and the junction held 5 bases outside the gene matches. Germline assignment: CDR1 MDHEN and CDR2 SYDVKM. The length of the CDR3 is 16 residues. CDR3 in DNA: TGTGCCAGCAGTTTACCCGGGACAGGGGTATCCTACGAGCAGTACTTC. Amino acid sequence: CASSLPGTGVSYEQYF.

This chain connects TRBV19 to TRBJ2-4, with 7 bases lining up with TRBD1. The germline V gene has CDR1 LNHDA and CDR2 SQIVND (reference sequence). The CDR3 totals 14 residues. The ends lost 4 bases at V and 1 base at J; junction bases unmatched: 1. In DNA, the CDR3 is TGTGCCAGTAGTACGACAGGGGCCAAAAACATTCAGTACTTC. Translated: CASSTTGAKNIQYF.

V is TRBV6-5 and J is TRBJ2-7; 9 positions match TRBD2. Germline CDR1 and CDR2: MNHEY and SVGAGI. After removal of 7 bases from V and 0 bases from J, the junction contained 7 bases not matched to a gene. This CDR3 has 15 amino acids. CDR3 sequence (DNA): TGTGCCAGCACCATGACTAGCGGAAGCTCCTACGAGCAGTACTTC. It is translated as CASTMTSGSSYEQYF.

This sequence joins TRBV4-1 and TRBJ2-5; D may be TRBD2 (7 bases). This CDR3 contains 17 residues. The V end was cut by 1 base, the J end by 2 bases, with 17 bases between. Germline V lookup: CDR1 MGHRA, CDR2 YSYEKL. As DNA, the CDR3 is TGCGCCAGCAGCCAAGCCAGGGGTGGGGGAGGGCAAGAGACCCAGTACTTC. It specifies CASSQARGGGGQETQYF.

In regard to this clone: Other DNA sequences within the sample encode an identical CDR3. The chain uses TRBV6-1 and TRBJ1-6; D possibly corresponds to TRBD1 (6 bases). V was clipped by 6 bases and J by 7 bases, with 13 bases between them. Germline V gene lookup returns CDR1 MNHNS and CDR2 SASEGT. The CDR3 is made up of 14 amino acids. CDR3 in amino acids: CASSGQGGNSPLHF. The CDR3 coding sequence is TGTGCCAGCAGCGGACAAGGGGGGAATTCACCCCTCCACTTT.

This clone was observed a single time. V usage is TRBV6-4 and J usage is TRBJ2-1, with D unresolved. V lost 4 bases to trimming and J lost 9 bases, with 13 bases between them. In germline, CDR1 is MRHNA, CDR2 SNTAGT. CDR3 length: 13 amino acids. Here the CDR3 reads CASSAAVVGEQFF. The CDR3 nucleotides are TGTGCCAGCAGTGCGGCGGTCGTGGGTGAGCAGTTCTTC.

The chain links TRBV18 to TRBJ1-5, with 10 bases matching TRBD1. CDR3 length: 14 residues. Trimming at V came to 4 bases and at J to 6 bases, leaving 3 bases not matched to a gene. CDR1 is KGHSH and CDR2 is LQKENI in the germline V gene. CDR3 in amino acids: CASSRQGAPQPQHF. The CDR3 nucleotides are TGTGCCAGCTCACGACAGGGGGCGCCTCAGCCCCAGCATTTT.

The rearrangement uses TRBV19 and TRBJ2-3; 14 nucleotides match TRBD2. This CDR3 is built from 16 residues. Trimming removed 3 bases from V and 5 bases from J; junction bases left unmatched: 4. CDR1 is LNHDA and CDR2 is SQIVND in the germline V gene (reference sequence). DNA of the CDR3: TGTGCCAGTAGTATTTATGGGACTAGCGGGGGAGATACGCAGTATTTT. Its translation: CASSIYGTSGGDTQYF.

The rearrangement links TRBV18 to TRBJ2-7; TRBD2 matches at 9 bases. CDR1 is KGHSH and CDR2 is LQKENI in the germline V gene. The V segment lost 1 base and the J segment 2 bases; nucleotides outside the gene matches: 9. CDR3 length: 17 amino acids. The DNA of the CDR3 is TGTGCCAGCTCACCACAAGGAGCTAGCGGGATAACCTACGAGCAGTACTTC. Its translation: CASSPQGASGITYEQYF.

Only a few counts were recorded for this clone. This chain uses TRBV25-1 with TRBJ1-6, with 7 bases lining up with TRBD1. The CDR3 sequence is 14 residues long. Losses at the gene ends were 3 bases for V and 10 bases for J; bases not matched to a gene: 6. Germline V lookup: CDR1 MGHDK, CDR2 SYGVNS. This CDR3 is CASSDVGGQSPLHF. The DNA of the CDR3 is TGTGCCAGCAGTGACGTAGGGGGCCAGTCACCCCTCCACTTT.

The chain links TRBV5-1 to TRBJ2-5; 7 bases are shared with TRBD2. V was pared by 0 bases and J by 5 bases, with 13 bases of the junction left unmatched. Per the germline V gene, CDR1 is SGHRS and CDR2 is YFSETQ. The CDR3 sequence is 17 residues long. In DNA, the CDR3 is TGCGCCAGCAGCTTGGCCCCGGGCGGGGGTGAGAGGGAGACCCAGTACTTC. The encoded protein is CASSLAPGGGERETQYF.

This chain joins TRBV19 and TRBJ1-2, with unresolved D. The ends were cut back, 5 bases at V and 6 bases at J, with 16 bases in the middle. The CDR3 loop spans 14 amino acids. Germline-derived CDR1 and CDR2 are LNHDA and SQIVND (reference sequence). The DNA of the CDR3 is TGTGCCAGTAGTCCAGACACCAACTATGATGGCTACACCTTC. It translates to CASSPDTNYDGYTF. Full variable domain (rest looked up from reference TRBV19 and TRBJ1-2): DGGITQSPKYLFRKEGQNVTLSCEQNLNHDAMYWYRQDPGQGLRLIYYSQIVNDFQKGDIAEGYSVSREKKESFPLTVTSAQKNPTAFYLCASSPDTNYDGYTFGSGTRLTVV.

The CDR3 bases are TGTGCCATCAGTGACCGGACGGCAGGGTCAGCTTACGAGCAGTACTTC. Amino acids: CAISDRTAGSAYEQYF. The rearrangement joins TRBV10-3 to TRBJ2-7; perhaps TRBD1 as D (5 bases). The germline CDR1 and CDR2 sequences are ENHRY and SYGVKD. V was clipped by 3 bases and J by 4 bases, with 19 bases between them. The CDR3 totals 16 residues.